This T cell receptor (beta chain) was sequenced in a study of T cells expressing NK-cell markers. TCRdb re-called the 5' RACE reads and gives one entry per CDR3 protein, without DNA. This repertoire includes 500,000 or so distinct CDR3 sequences. CDR1 and CDR2 from the germline V gene are SGHKS and YYEKEE (reference sequence). The CDR3 is made up of 16 amino acids. This chain connects TRBV5-5 to TRBJ2-3; the TCRdb call, TRBD1, lacks DNA for checking. The clonotype comes from a young man in good health. The sequenced sample was blood T cells: a sorted CD56 or NKG2C T cell subset, CD4+ or CD8+ T cells, or bulk PBMC T cells (not recorded which). The CDR3 spells CASRPPGSQKTDTQYF.